This TCR beta chain was sequenced during a study of T cells in Graves' hyperthyroidism and ophthalmopathy. Amplified TCR beta CDR3 regions derived from RNA transcripts. The primer set for the first-round RT-PCR of the TCR CDR3 was HTBI. TCRdb recomputed calls from the multiplex PCR reads with MiXCR, one row per CDR3 protein. This table has 270,000 or so distinct CDR3 sequences, 25% to 30% appearing once. Diagnoses used clinical symptoms, serum thyroxine and TRAb, thyroid ultrasound and orbital computed tomography. The CDR3 is 15 amino acids. CDR1 is SGHRS and CDR2 is YFSETQ in the germline V gene. V gave up 4 bases and J gave up 5 bases, with 18 bases separating them.

The V and J genes are TRBV5-1 and TRBJ1-1; weak D call: TRBD1 (6 bases). The sequencing input was blood. This TCR was sampled from a man in his forties with Graves' hyperthyroidism that later progressed to Graves' ophthalmopathy. CDR3 DNA: TGCGCCAGCAGCGATACAGGGTCGGGGAATACTGAAGCTTTCTTT. This codes for CASSDTGSGNTEAFF.